This T cell receptor beta chain was obtained from a study of blood T cells in healthy people across ages. Overall study findings and caveats: The unsorted PBMCs prevented any conclusive comparison of naive versus antigen-experienced cells.

PCR was performed a second time for roughly 7 to 12 cycles using a sample-barcoded 5' primer and a J-beta primer mix. Each single sample gave us at least 2.5 million CDR3-containing paired-end reads. TCRdb itself ran the 5' RACE reads through MiXCR, one entry per CDR3 protein. The sample holds approximately 790,000 distinct CDR3 sequences; approximately 67% are singletons and the top ten take about 30%. The CDR3 extends over 15 amino acids. CDR1 and CDR2 from the germline V gene are MGHRA and YSYEKL. Deletions cut 1 base from V and 10 bases from J, with 17 bases between. Staff drew 9 to 10 milliliters of peripheral blood from each donor. Only one count was recorded for this clonotype. Its antigen remains unknown.

The sequencing input was blood. The sequence was collected from a young man in good health. The J gene is TRBJ2-1, the V gene TRBV4-1; TRBD2 is a possible D gene (6 bases). The CDR3 is CASSQAGGAHLEQFF. DNA of the CDR3: TGCGCCAGCAGCCAAGCTGGCGGGGCGCACCTCGAGCAGTTCTTC.